A selection of T cell receptor beta chains follows, all from one sample in a study of control samples from healthy donors and cancer patients. Using immunoSEQ multiplex PCR, the repertoire was profiled, and TCRdb retains in-frame clones only, with some absent. This sample yields 55,000 to 70,000 clones, of which 91% are seen a single time; roughly 0.91% belongs to the top ten. The sequenced sample consisted of PBMCs. These receptor sequences come from a man under 40 with colorectal cancer. Both conserved end residues are part of each CDR3. Fields, in order: V gene, J gene, D gene, clone size, CDR3 DNA, CDR3 protein. D genes are given only for firm matches. The size of a clone is reported for some rows only, either as once, few or many, or as a class for expanded clones.

V: TRBV3-1/TRBV3-2
J: TRBJ2-3
D: .
size: .
DNA: TGTGCCAGCAGTCCTAGCAGCACAGATACGCAGTATTTT
CDR3: CASSPSSTDTQYF

V: TRBV2
J: TRBJ2-7
D: .
size: few
DNA: TGTGCCAGCAGGAATCCCGAGCAGACAACCTCCTACGAGCAGTACTTC
CDR3: CASRNPEQTTSYEQYF

V: TRBV6-2/TRBV6-3
J: TRBJ1-6
D: TRBD1
size: .
DNA: TGTGCCAGCAGTTACGGGTGGCAGGGGGGGTCACCCCTCCACTTT
CDR3: CASSYGWQGGSPLHF

V: TRBV5-1
J: TRBJ2-5
D: .
size: .
DNA: TGCGCCAGCAGCTCCGGGCTGGGGGTATTGGAGACCCAGTACTTC
CDR3: CASSSGLGVLETQYF

V: TRBV19
J: TRBJ1-1
D: TRBD1
size: .
DNA: TGTGCCAGTAGCCGGACAGGGGGACCGAACACTGAAGCTTTCTTT
CDR3: CASSRTGGPNTEAFF

V: TRBV18
J: TRBJ2-3
D: .
size: .
DNA: TGTGCCAGCTCACCCCTCGGCCCCGGGCAGGGTAGCACAGATACGCAGTATTTT
CDR3: CASSPLGPGQGSTDTQYF

V: TRBV5-1
J: TRBJ2-7
D: TRBD1
size: once
DNA: TGCGCCAGCAGCTTGAGTATGAGTCAGGGGGCGAACTACGAGCAGTACTTC
CDR3: CASSLSMSQGANYEQYF

V: TRBV4-3
J: TRBJ2-2
D: .
size: .
DNA: TGCGCCAGCAGCCAAGAACGGAGGGCGTCCGGGGAGCTGTTTTTT
CDR3: CASSQERRASGELFF

V: TRBV29-1
J: TRBJ2-1
D: .
size: .
DNA: TGCAGCGTTGAAGGTTGGGTTAACTCCTACAATGAGCAGTTCTTC
CDR3: CSVEGWVNSYNEQFF

V: TRBV4-1
J: TRBJ2-2
D: TRBD2
size: .
DNA: TGCGCCAGCAGCCGAATTAGCGGGGGGGCCGACGGGGAGCTGTTTTTT
CDR3: CASSRISGGADGELFF

V: TRBV3-1/TRBV3-2
J: TRBJ2-5
D: .
size: .
DNA: TGTGCCAGCAGCGGAATTAGTATTTCTTTCTCTGAGACCCAGTACTTC
CDR3: CASSGISISFSETQYF

V: TRBV5-3
J: TRBJ1-5
D: TRBD1
size: few
DNA: TGTGCCAGAAGCCAGGGACAGGGGATGCAGCCCCAGCATTTT
CDR3: CARSQGQGMQPQHF

V: TRBV6-5
J: TRBJ1-4
D: .
size: .
DNA: TGTGCCAGCAGTACAGGACGGGCAACTAATGAAAAACTGTTTTTT
CDR3: CASSTGRATNEKLFF

V: TRBV9
J: TRBJ1-2
D: TRBD1
size: .
DNA: TGTGCCAGCAGTGTCGGACAGGGGGATGGCTACACCTTC
CDR3: CASSVGQGDGYTF

V: TRBV3-1/TRBV3-2
J: TRBJ2-2
D: TRBD1
size: few
DNA: TGTGCCAGCAGCCCCGTCCGGGGACAGGTAGGGGACACCGGGGAGCTGTTTTTT
CDR3: CASSPVRGQVGDTGELFF

V: TRBV7-2
J: TRBJ2-4
D: .
size: .
DNA: TGTGCCAGCAGCGACCGACAGGCACTAGCCAAAAACATTCAGTACTTC
CDR3: CASSDRQALAKNIQYF

V: TRBV7-2
J: TRBJ1-1
D: .
size: .
DNA: TGTGCCAGCAGCTTAGCAGGGGTAGCTTTCTTT
CDR3: CASSLAGVAFF

V: TRBV15
J: TRBJ1-1
D: .
size: .
DNA: TGTGCCACCAGCAGAGATTATGCGAACACTGAAGCTTTCTTT
CDR3: CATSRDYANTEAFF

V: TRBV2
J: TRBJ2-3
D: .
size: .
DNA: TGTGCCAGCAGTGTGACCACAGATACGCAGTATTTT
CDR3: CASSVTTDTQYF

V: TRBV10-3
J: TRBJ1-5
D: .
size: .
DNA: TGTGCCATCAGTGTAGGGGACCATCAGCCCCAGCATTTT
CDR3: CAISVGDHQPQHF

V: TRBV5-4
J: TRBJ2-1
D: .
size: .
DNA: TGTGCCAGCAGCGCTAACAGTCCGGATGAGCAGTTCTTC
CDR3: CASSANSPDEQFF

V: TRBV27
J: TRBJ1-3
D: TRBD1
size: .
DNA: TGTGCCAGCAGTTATGGGACAGGTCCCTACACCATATATTTT
CDR3: CASSYGTGPYTIYF

V: TRBV4-3
J: TRBJ2-7
D: .
size: .
DNA: TGCGCCAGCAGCCAAGTGATGGGGGACGGCTCCTACGAGCAGTACTTC
CDR3: CASSQVMGDGSYEQYF

V: TRBV7-9
J: TRBJ1-1
D: .
size: once
DNA: TGTGCCAGCAGCCCGAACATGAACACTGAAGCTTTCTTT
CDR3: CASSPNMNTEAFF

V: TRBV7-7
J: TRBJ2-5
D: TRBD1
size: .
DNA: TGTGCCAGCAGCTTAGGTGGGACAGGGGGTCTCCAAGAGACCCAGTACTTC
CDR3: CASSLGGTGGLQETQYF

V: TRBV9
J: TRBJ2-3
D: .
size: .
DNA: TGTGCCAGCAGCCCCCAGGGGATCACAGATACGCAGTATTTT
CDR3: CASSPQGITDTQYF

V: TRBV6-5
J: TRBJ2-7
D: TRBD2
size: .
DNA: TGTGCCAGCAGTTACATAAGCGGGGAATACGAGCAGTACTTC
CDR3: CASSYISGEYEQYF

V: TRBV5-1
J: TRBJ2-2
D: .
size: .
DNA: TGCGCCAGCAGTCCCGCATGGACGGGCACCGGGGAGCTGTTTTTT
CDR3: CASSPAWTGTGELFF

V: TRBV12-3/TRBV12-4
J: TRBJ1-1
D: .
size: .
DNA: TGTGCCAGCAGGCAGGGGAACACTGAAGCTTTCTTT
CDR3: CASRQGNTEAFF

V: TRBV30
J: TRBJ1-3
D: .
size: once
DNA: TGTGCCTGGGGGACTGGCTCTGGAAACACCATATATTTT
CDR3: CAWGTGSGNTIYF

V: TRBV5-5
J: TRBJ1-1
D: .
size: .
DNA: TGTGCCAGCAGCTTGCGGGCGGGAAGTTTCGGTGAAGCTTTCTTT
CDR3: CASSLRAGSFGEAFF